One and the same sample provided the 25 T cell receptor beta chains below, sequenced in a study of spatial heterogeneity in lung cancer. General study points: The number of expanded tumor alpha and beta chains correlated with mutation number.

Time point here: sample taken at primary tumor resection. Their antigen targets remain unknown. TCRdb itself ran the 5' RACE reads through MiXCR, one entry per CDR3 protein. The data contain about 100,000 distinct CDR3 sequences, 4.4% of them singletons. Specimen: lung tumor tissue, collected at surgery. The receptors originated from a male donor with early-stage non-small cell lung cancer.

This clonotype was seen a few times. The chain combines TRBV20-1 with TRBJ2-7; 10 nucleotides agree with TRBD2. The V and J ends lost 3 bases and 4 bases, in that order; junction bases with no gene match: 3. This CDR3 comprises 13 residues. CDR1 is DFQATT, CDR2 SNEGSKA, per germline (reference sequence). The CDR3 DNA sequence: TGCAGTGCTAGGGGACTAGCGAGTTACGAGCAGTACTTC. Amino acids: CSARGLASYEQYF.

This clonotype was found many times. This chain links TRBV7-9 with TRBJ1-1; 9 bases fit TRBD1. V was pared by 5 bases and J by 3 bases, with 4 bases of the junction left unmatched. Germline loops: CDR1 SEHNR, CDR2 FQNEAQ (reference sequence). The CDR3 spans 14 residues. The DNA for the CDR3 is TGTGCCAGCAGCAAGGACAGGGGATACACTGAAGCTTTCTTT. It encodes CASSKDRGYTEAFF.

This clonotype came up many times. This chain links TRBV2 with TRBJ1-1, with D uncertain. The CDR3 is 13 amino acids. Germline-derived CDR1 and CDR2 are SNHLY and FYNNEI. V was trimmed by 6 bases and J by 0 bases, leaving 8 bases between them. CDR3 sequence reads: CASSPRLNTEAFF. Written as DNA, the CDR3 is TGTGCCAGCAGCCCCAGGTTGAACACTGAAGCTTTCTTT. The full variable domain, its missing parts supplied by reference TRBV2 and TRBJ1-1, is EPEVTQTPSHQVTQMGQEVILRCVPISNHLYFYWYRQILGQKVEFLVSFYNNEISEKSEIFDDQFSVERPDGSNFTLKIRSTKLEDSAMYFCASSPRLNTEAFFGQGTRLTVV.

This clonotype was found many times. The chain's CDR3 is CSVKIRAGEAFF. In nucleotides, the CDR3 is TGCAGCGTCAAGATTAGAGCAGGTGAAGCTTTCTTT. The rearrangement links TRBV29-1 to TRBJ1-1; D is undetermined. CDR3 length: 12 amino acids. Germline CDR1 and CDR2: SQVTM and ANQGSEA. The ends were cut back, 6 bases at V and 7 bases at J, with 15 bases in the middle.

The table lists this clonotype with many counts. The gene calls are TRBV5-1 and TRBJ1-4; perhaps TRBD1 as D (5 bases). This CDR3 region has 15 residues. Trimming left V 1 base short and J 7 bases short, with 14 bases between. CDR1 and CDR2 from the germline V gene are SGHRS and YFSETQ. In DNA form, the CDR3 reads TGCGCCAGCAGCTTGAGGGGTGAGTTGGGTGAAAAACTGTTTTTT. Encoded protein: CASSLRGELGEKLFF.

The sample holds a few counts of this clonotype. This chain uses TRBV30 with TRBJ1-1, with unresolved D. The germline V gene has CDR1 GTSNPN and CDR2 SVGIG (reference sequence). The CDR3 loop spans 12 amino acids. V dropped 5 bases and J dropped 4 bases, with 11 bases sitting between them. The CDR3 nucleotides are TGTGCCTGGGGGTCGGCAGCCACTGAAGCTTTCTTT. Residues: CAWGSAATEAFF.

DNA of the CDR3: TGTGCCAGCAGTTACTCGAAATCTGGCTCTGGAAACACCATATATTTT. Translating gives CASSYSKSGSGNTIYF. The chain employs TRBV6-5 and TRBJ1-3; D unclear. Germline CDR1 MNHEY, CDR2 SVGAGI. The CDR3 sequence is 16 residues long. Trimming cost V 0 bases and J 0 bases, with 9 bases left between them.

The chain couples TRBV29-1 to TRBJ1-5, with TRBD1 identical over 10 bases. V gave up 0 bases and J gave up 3 bases; unmatched junction bases: 14. The germline gives CDR1 SQVTM, CDR2 ANQGSEA. This CDR3 is built from 19 residues. CDR3 sequence (DNA): TGCAGCGTTGAAGATCAGGGTTGCGACAGGGGGCATGACAATCAGCCCCAGCATTTT. Protein: CSVEDQGCDRGHDNQPQHF.

This clonotype has just a few counts. The V call is TRBV28, the J call TRBJ1-1; the D is unclear. V dropped 5 bases and J dropped 0 bases, with 7 bases sitting between them. CDR1 is MDHEN, CDR2 SYDVKM, per germline. The CDR3 length is 13 residues. CDR3 region: CASSPNLNTEAFF. CDR3 nucleotide sequence: TGTGCCAGCAGTCCCAACCTGAACACTGAAGCTTTCTTT.

The sample holds many counts of this clonotype. The rearrangement links TRBV5-6 to TRBJ2-7; 12 nucleotides match TRBD2. J gave up 3 bases and V 4 bases, and 2 bases lay outside the gene matches. In germline, CDR1 is SGHDT, CDR2 YYEEEE. The CDR3 is 14 amino acids. The CDR3 here is CASSRLAGVYEQYF. The CDR3 bases are TGTGCCAGCAGCCGACTAGCGGGAGTCTACGAGCAGTACTTC.

V usage is TRBV27 and J usage is TRBJ2-6; D not resolved. CDR1 and CDR2 from the germline V gene are MNHEY and SMNVEV (reference sequence). This CDR3 contains 13 residues. V was trimmed by 6 bases and J by 0 bases, leaving 3 bases between them. In DNA, the CDR3 is TGTGCCAGCAGGGTCTCTGGGGCCAACGTCCTGACTTTC. Translating gives CASRVSGANVLTF.

At least ten counts were recorded for this clonotype. The chain carries TRBV20-1 and TRBJ1-2; 9 bases map to TRBD1. J gave up 3 bases and V 2 bases, and 7 bases lay outside the gene matches. Germline lookup yields CDR1 DFQATT and CDR2 SNEGSKA (reference sequence). This CDR3 spans 15 amino acids. The CDR3 DNA reads as TGCAGTGCTAGAAACCGGGACAGGGTTGACTATGGCTACACCTTC. Its translation: CSARNRDRVDYGYTF.

This clonotype came up many times. The chain couples TRBV3-1 to TRBJ2-2; D unclear. Germline values: CDR1 LGHDT, CDR2 YNNKEL (reference sequence). V was pared by 5 bases and J by 4 bases, with 5 bases between. The CDR3 extends over 12 amino acids. The DNA of the CDR3 is TGTGCCAGCAGCTTTAGCACCGGGGAGCTGTTTTTT. Translating it yields CASSFSTGELFF. The variable domain in full, completed from reference TRBV3-1 and TRBJ2-2, reads DTAVSQTPKYLVTQMGNDKSIKCEQNLGHDTMYWYKQDSKKFLKIMFSYNNKELIINETVPNRFSPKSPDKAHLNLHINSLELGDSAVYFCASSFSTGELFFGEGSRLTVL.

This chain links TRBV20-1 with TRBJ2-3; 10 bases line up with TRBD2. CDR1 is DFQATT, CDR2 SNEGSKA, per germline (reference sequence). Trimming at V came to 6 bases and at J to 5 bases, leaving 8 bases not matched to a gene. The CDR3 runs to 14 residues. The CDR3 region is CSALLAGAQDTQYF. CDR3 in DNA: TGCAGTGCCCTCCTAGCGGGAGCCCAAGATACGCAGTATTTT.

This clonotype came up many times. V usage is TRBV27 and J usage is TRBJ2-1; D ambiguous. Trimming shortened V by 4 bases and J by 5 bases, and 9 bases separated the two germline ends. The CDR3 is 13 amino acids. Per the germline V gene, CDR1 is MNHEY and CDR2 is SMNVEV (reference sequence). CDR3 amino acids: CASSWSSNNEQFF. The DNA for the CDR3 is TGTGCCAGCAGTTGGAGTAGCAACAATGAGCAGTTCTTC.

This clonotype came up many times. The chain combines TRBV10-3 with TRBJ1-6, with 8 nucleotides matching TRBD1. J gave up 7 bases and V 2 bases, and 7 bases lay outside the gene matches. Germline CDR1 and CDR2: ENHRY and SYGVKD. This CDR3 contains 16 residues. In nucleotides, the CDR3 is TGTGCCATCAGTGAGCTGGCCGGGACAGGAAATTCACCCCTCCACTTT. This gives the protein CAISELAGTGNSPLHF.

In this sample, this clonotype turned up many times. V usage is TRBV28 and J usage is TRBJ2-7; D gene ambiguous. This CDR3 is 14 amino acids long. Germline CDR1 reads MDHEN; CDR2 reads SYDVKM. The V end lost 3 bases, the J end lost 0 bases, and 9 bases lay between the germline ends. In DNA, the CDR3 is TGTGCCAGCAGTTTGGGGATTTCCTCCTACGAGCAGTACTTC. This gives the protein CASSLGISSYEQYF.

The table lists this clonotype with many counts. At one end, the junction sequence differs from germline, possibly due to a read error. The J gene is TRBJ1-3, the V gene TRBV11-2, with D possibly TRBD1 on 5 matching bases. The CDR3 consists of 13 residues. The germline V gene encodes CDR1 SGHAT and CDR2 FQNNGV. CDR3 DNA sequence: TGTGCCAGCAGCTGGACCCCGGGACGGGGACTTGGTTTT. Translating it yields CASSWTPGRGLGF.

This clonotype was seen many times. The genes are TRBV6-1 and TRBJ1-5; D ambiguous. The CDR3 covers 13 residues. Germline V gene data show CDR1 as MNHNS and CDR2 as SASEGT. V lost 7 bases and J 4 bases, leaving 11 bases between the germline ends. The CDR3 spells CASTPTLNQPQHF. CDR3 nucleotide sequence: TGTGCCAGCACCCCGACTTTAAATCAGCCCCAGCATTTT.

This clonotype is deemed large. V gene TRBV20-1 combines with J gene TRBJ2-5; no clear D. Trimming pared 4 bases from V and 0 bases from J, leaving 6 bases between. CDR1 is DFQATT and CDR2 is SNEGSKA in the germline V gene (reference sequence). The CDR3 runs 12 residues. CDR3 coding DNA: TGCAGTGCTAATGGGGACCAAGAGACCCAGTACTTC. It is translated as CSANGDQETQYF.

This rearrangement joins TRBV9 to TRBJ2-1, with TRBD2 matching 9 bases. Germline CDR1 and CDR2: SGDLS and YYNGEE. The CDR3 consists of 19 residues. J was trimmed by 0 bases and V by 1 base; bases with no gene match: 11. CDR3 DNA: TGTGCCAGCAGCGTAACCTTCCGAGCGGGAGGTTTCTCCTACAATGAGCAGTTCTTC. Translating gives CASSVTFRAGGFSYNEQFF.

This clonotype showed up many times. The V call is TRBV11-2, the J call TRBJ2-7; 7 bases map to TRBD1. V shed 4 bases, J shed 3 bases, and the junction held 6 bases outside the gene matches. The CDR3 length is 14 residues. The germline gives CDR1 SGHAT, CDR2 FQNNGV. The CDR3 sequence: CASSSSTGLYEQYF. Here the CDR3 DNA reads TGTGCCAGCAGCTCTTCGACAGGGCTCTACGAGCAGTACTTC.

This clonotype was seen many times. The gene calls are TRBV28 and TRBJ2-1; TRBD2 agrees at 9 bases. From germline, CDR1 is MDHEN and CDR2 SYDVKM. J lost 9 bases, V lost 7 bases, and 13 bases had no gene match. The length of the CDR3 is 15 residues. CDR3 in amino acids: CASTRILGAGGEQFF. DNA for the CDR3: TGTGCCAGCACCCGTATTTTGGGAGCGGGAGGTGAGCAGTTCTTC.

At least ten counts were recorded for this clonotype. The V call is TRBV21-1, the J call TRBJ2-3. TRBV21-1 is flagged as a pseudogene. CDR3 size: 14 residues. In nucleotides, the CDR3 is TGTGCCAGCAGCCTCCGCGTGGTAGCAGATACGCAGTATTTT. Its translation: CASSLRVVADTQYF.

Many counts were recorded for this clonotype. The gene calls are TRBV20-1 and TRBJ2-3; D gene unclear. V lost 2 bases to trimming and J lost 6 bases, with 6 bases between them. Per the germline V gene, CDR1 is DFQATT and CDR2 is SNEGSKA (reference sequence). This CDR3 is built from 11 residues. The CDR3 bases are TGCAGTGCTAGATTGTCTGATACGCAGTATTTT. It codes for CSARLSDTQYF.